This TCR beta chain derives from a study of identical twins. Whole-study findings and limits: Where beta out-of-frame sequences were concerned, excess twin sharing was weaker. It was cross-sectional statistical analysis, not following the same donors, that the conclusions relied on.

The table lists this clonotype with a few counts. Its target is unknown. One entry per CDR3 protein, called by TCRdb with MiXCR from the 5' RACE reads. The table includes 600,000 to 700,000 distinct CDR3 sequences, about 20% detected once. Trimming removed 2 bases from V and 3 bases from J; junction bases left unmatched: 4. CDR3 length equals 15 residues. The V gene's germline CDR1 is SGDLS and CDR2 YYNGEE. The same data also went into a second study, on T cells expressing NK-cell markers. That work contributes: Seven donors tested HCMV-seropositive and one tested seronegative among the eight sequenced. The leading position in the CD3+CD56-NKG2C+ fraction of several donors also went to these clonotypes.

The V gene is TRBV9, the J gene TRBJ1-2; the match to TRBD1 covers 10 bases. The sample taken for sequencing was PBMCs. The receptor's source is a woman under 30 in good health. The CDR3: CASSVDRGQHYGYTF. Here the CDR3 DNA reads TGTGCCAGCAGCGTCGACAGGGGGCAACACTATGGCTACACCTTC.